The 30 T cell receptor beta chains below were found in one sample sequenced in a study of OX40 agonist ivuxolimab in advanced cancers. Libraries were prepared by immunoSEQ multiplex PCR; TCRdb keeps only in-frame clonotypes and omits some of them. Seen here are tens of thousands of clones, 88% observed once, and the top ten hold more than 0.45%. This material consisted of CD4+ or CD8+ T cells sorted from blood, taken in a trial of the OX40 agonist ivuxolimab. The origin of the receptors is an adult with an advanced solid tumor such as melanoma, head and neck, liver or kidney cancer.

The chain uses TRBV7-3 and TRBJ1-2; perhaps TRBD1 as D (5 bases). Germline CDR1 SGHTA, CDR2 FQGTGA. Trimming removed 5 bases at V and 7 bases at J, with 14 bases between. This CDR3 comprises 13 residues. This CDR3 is CASSPQGEGGYTF. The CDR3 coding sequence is TGTGCCAGCAGCCCGCAGGGTGAGGGTGGCTACACCTTC.

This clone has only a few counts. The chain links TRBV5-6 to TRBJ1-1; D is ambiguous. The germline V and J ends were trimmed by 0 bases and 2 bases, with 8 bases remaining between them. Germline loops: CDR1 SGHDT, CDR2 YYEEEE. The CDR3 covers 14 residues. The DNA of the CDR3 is TGTGCCAGCAGCTTGGAGTTAGTCAACACTGAAGCTTTCTTT. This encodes CASSLELVNTEAFF.

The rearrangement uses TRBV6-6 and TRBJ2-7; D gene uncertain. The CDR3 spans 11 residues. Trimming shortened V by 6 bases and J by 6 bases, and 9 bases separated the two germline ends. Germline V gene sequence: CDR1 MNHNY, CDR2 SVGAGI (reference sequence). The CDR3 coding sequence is TGTGCCAGCAGCCTATTAGGCGAGCAGTACTTC. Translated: CASSLLGEQYF.

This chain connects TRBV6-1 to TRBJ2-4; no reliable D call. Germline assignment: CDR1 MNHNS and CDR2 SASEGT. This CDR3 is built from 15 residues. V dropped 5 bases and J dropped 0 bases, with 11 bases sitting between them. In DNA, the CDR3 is TGTGCCAGCAGTAACGGACGCATAGCCAAAAACATTCAGTACTTC. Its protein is CASSNGRIAKNIQYF.

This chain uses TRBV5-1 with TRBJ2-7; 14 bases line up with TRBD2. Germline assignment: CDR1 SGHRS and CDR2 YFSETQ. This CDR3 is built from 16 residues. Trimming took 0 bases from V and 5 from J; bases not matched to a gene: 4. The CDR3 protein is CASSLGLAGGPHEQYF. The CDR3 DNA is TGCGCCAGCAGCTTGGGACTAGCGGGGGGGCCCCACGAGCAGTACTTC.

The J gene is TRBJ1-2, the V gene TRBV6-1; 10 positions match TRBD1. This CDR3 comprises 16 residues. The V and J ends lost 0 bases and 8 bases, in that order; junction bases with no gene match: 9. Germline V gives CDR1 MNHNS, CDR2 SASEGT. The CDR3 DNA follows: TGTGCCAGCAGTGAAGCGCGGGGACAGGGGCTGGGCGGCTACACCTTC. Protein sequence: CASSEARGQGLGGYTF.

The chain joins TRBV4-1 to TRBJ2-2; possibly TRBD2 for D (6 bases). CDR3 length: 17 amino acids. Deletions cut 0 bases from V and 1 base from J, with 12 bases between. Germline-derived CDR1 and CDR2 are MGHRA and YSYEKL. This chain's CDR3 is CASSQERTGVNTGELFF. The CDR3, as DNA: TGCGCCAGCAGCCAAGAGCGGACGGGAGTGAACACCGGGGAGCTGTTTTTT.

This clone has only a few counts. As DNA, the CDR3 is TGCAGTGCTAGAACCTATGGCTACACCTTC. This encodes CSARTYGYTF. This rearrangement joins TRBV20-1 to TRBJ1-2; D unclear. The CDR3 has 10 residues. V gave up 2 bases and J gave up 4 bases, with 2 bases separating them. Germline CDR1 DFQATT, CDR2 SNEGSKA (reference sequence).

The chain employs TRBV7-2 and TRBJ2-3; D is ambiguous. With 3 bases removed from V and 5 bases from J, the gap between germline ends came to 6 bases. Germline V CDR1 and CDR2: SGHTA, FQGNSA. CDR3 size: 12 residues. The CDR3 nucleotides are TGTGCCAGCAGCTTGTGGAGAGATACGCAGTATTTT. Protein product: CASSLWRDTQYF.

In DNA, the CDR3 is TGTGCCAGCAGTGACGATGGGGGTTTGGAGCAGTTCTTC. It is translated as CASSDDGGLEQFF. This chain connects TRBV6-4 to TRBJ2-1; either TRBD1 or TRBD2 may fit D (5 bases each). CDR3 length: 13 amino acids. V dropped 2 bases and J dropped 10 bases, with 12 bases sitting between them. Germline CDR1 MRHNA, CDR2 SNTAGT.

The CDR3 nucleotides read TGCGCCAGCAGCCATCCGGGCGTGGGGGGGCCCTCCCTCAGCACAGATACGCAGTATTTT. Its translation is CASSHPGVGGPSLSTDTQYF. The rearrangement links TRBV5-1 to TRBJ2-3, with a weak D call TRBD2 (7 bases). This CDR3 is built from 20 residues. The V gene's germline CDR1 is SGHRS and CDR2 YFSETQ. V lost 4 bases and J 0 bases, leaving 27 bases between the germline ends. Combining the CDR3 with reference TRBV5-1 and TRBJ2-3 gives the whole variable domain KAGVTQTPRYLIKTRGQQVTLSCSPISGHRSVSWYQQTPGQGLQFLFEYFSETQRNKGNFPGRFSGRQFSNSRSEMNVSTLELGDSALYLCASSHPGVGGPSLSTDTQYFGPGTRLTVL.

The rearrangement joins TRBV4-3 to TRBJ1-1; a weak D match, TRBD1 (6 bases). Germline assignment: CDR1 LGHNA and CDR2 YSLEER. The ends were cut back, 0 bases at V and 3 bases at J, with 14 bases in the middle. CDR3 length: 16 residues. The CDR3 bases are TGCGCCAGCAGCCAAGATCGCAGACAGGCGTACACTGAAGCTTTCTTT. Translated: CASSQDRRQAYTEAFF.

CDR3 DNA: TGCGCCAGCAGCTTGGAGTCGCGCCCGTACAATGAGCAGTTCTTC. Protein: CASSLESRPYNEQFF. The chain couples TRBV5-1 to TRBJ2-1; D is ambiguous. The CDR3 runs to 15 residues. V lost 0 bases, J lost 4 bases, and 11 bases lay in between. In germline, CDR1 is SGHRS, CDR2 YFSETQ.

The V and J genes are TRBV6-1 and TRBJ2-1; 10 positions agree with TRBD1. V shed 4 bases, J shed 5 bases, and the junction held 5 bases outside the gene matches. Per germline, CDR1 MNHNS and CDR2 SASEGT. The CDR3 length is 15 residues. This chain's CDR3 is CASSGQGALDNEQFF. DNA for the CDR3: TGTGCCAGCAGTGGACAGGGGGCCCTGGACAATGAGCAGTTCTTC.

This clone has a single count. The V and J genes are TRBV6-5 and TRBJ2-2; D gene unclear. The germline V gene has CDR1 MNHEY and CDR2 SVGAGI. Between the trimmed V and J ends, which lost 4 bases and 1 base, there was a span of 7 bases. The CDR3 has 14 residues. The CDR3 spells CASSSWENTGELFF. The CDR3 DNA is TGTGCCAGCAGTTCCTGGGAGAACACCGGGGAGCTGTTTTTT.

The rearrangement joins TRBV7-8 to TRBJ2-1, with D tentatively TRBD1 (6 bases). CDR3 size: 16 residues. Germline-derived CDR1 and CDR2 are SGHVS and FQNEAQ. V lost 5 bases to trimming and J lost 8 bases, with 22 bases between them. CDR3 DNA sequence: TGTGCCAGCAGCACCCTGACAGGCCCTAAGGTCGATGAGCAGTTCTTC. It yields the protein CASSTLTGPKVDEQFF.

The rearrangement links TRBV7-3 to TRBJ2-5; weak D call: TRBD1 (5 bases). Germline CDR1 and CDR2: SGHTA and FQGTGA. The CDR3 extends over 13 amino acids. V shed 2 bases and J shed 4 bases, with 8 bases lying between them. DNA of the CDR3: TGTGCCAGCAGCTTAGGTCAGGGAGAGACCCAGTACTTC. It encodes CASSLGQGETQYF.

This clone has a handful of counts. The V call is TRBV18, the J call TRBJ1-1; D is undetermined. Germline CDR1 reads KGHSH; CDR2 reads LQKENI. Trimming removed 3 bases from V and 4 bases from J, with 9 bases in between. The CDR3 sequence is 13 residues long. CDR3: CASSPLEVTEAFF. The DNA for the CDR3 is TGTGCCAGCTCACCCCTAGAGGTCACTGAAGCTTTCTTT.

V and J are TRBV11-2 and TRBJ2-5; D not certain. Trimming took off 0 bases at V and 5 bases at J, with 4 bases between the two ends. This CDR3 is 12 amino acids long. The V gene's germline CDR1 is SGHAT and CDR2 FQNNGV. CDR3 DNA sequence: TGTGCCAGCAGCTTAGAACGGGAGACCCAGTACTTC. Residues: CASSLERETQYF.

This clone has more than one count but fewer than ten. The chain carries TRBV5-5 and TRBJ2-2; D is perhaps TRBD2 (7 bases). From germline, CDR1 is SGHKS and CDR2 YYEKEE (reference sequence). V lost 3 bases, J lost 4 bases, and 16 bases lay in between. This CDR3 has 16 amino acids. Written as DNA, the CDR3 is TGTGCCAGCAGCTGGACCGGCGGGGGCGGCACCGGGGAGCTGTTTTTT. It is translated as CASSWTGGGGTGELFF.

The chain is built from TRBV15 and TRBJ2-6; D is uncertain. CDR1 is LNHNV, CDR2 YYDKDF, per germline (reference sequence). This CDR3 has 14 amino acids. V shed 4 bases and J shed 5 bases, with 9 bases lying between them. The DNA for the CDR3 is TGTGCCACCAGCATCGCGGCCAGGGCCAACGTCCTGACTTTC. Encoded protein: CATSIAARANVLTF. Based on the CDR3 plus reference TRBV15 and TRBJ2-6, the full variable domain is DAMVIQNPRYQVTQFGKPVTLSCSQTLNHNVMYWYQQKSSQAPKLLFHYYDKDFNNEADTPDNFQSRRPNTSFCFLDIRSPGLGDTAMYLCATSIAARANVLTFGAGSRLTVL.

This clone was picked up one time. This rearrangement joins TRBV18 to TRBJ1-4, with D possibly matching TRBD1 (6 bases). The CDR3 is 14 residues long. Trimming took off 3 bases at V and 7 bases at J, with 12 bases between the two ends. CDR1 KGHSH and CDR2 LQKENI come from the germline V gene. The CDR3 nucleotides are TGTGCCAGCTCACCGGGACAACGGGGTGAAAAACTGTTTTTT. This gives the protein CASSPGQRGEKLFF.

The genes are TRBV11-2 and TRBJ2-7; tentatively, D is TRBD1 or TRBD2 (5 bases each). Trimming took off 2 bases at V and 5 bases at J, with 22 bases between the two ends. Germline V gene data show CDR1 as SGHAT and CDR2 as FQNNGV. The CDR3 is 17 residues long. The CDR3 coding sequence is TGTGCCAGCAGCTTAATGGGGATAAACCCAAGGGACGACGAGCAGTACTTC. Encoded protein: CASSLMGINPRDDEQYF. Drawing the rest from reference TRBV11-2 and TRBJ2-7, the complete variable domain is EAGVAQSPRYKIIEKRQSVAFWCNPISGHATLYWYQQILGQGPKLLIQFQNNGVVDDSQLPKDRFSAERLKGVDSTLKIQPAKLEDSAVYLCASSLMGINPRDDEQYFGPGTRLTVT.

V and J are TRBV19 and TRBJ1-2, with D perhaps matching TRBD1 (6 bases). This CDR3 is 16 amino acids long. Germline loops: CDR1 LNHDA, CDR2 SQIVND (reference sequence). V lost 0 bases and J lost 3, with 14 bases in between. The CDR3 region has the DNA TGTGCCAGTAGTATAGAGGGCGGGGGCTCGGACTATGGCTACACCTTC. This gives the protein CASSIEGGGSDYGYTF.

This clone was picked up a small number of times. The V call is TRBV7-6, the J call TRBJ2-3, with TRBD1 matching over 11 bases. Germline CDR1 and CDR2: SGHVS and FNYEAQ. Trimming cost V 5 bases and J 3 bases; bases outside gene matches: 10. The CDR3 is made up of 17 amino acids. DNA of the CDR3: TGTGCCAGCAGCATCCCGGGGACAGGGGGGATAACAGATACGCAGTATTTT. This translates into CASSIPGTGGITDTQYF.

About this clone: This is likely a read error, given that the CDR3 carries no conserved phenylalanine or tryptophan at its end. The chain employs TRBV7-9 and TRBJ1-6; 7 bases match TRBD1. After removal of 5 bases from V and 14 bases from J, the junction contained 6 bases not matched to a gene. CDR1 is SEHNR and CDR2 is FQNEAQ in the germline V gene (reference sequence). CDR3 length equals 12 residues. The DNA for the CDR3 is TGTGCCAGCAGCCCCCAGGGGGAGGCCCTCCACCTT. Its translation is CASSPQGEALHL.

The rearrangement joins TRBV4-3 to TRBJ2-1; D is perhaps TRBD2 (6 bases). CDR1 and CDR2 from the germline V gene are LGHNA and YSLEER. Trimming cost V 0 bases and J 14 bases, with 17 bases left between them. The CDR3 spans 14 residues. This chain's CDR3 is CASSQDNGGSLKFF. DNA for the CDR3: TGCGCCAGCAGCCAAGATAACGGGGGTAGTCTAAAGTTCTTC.

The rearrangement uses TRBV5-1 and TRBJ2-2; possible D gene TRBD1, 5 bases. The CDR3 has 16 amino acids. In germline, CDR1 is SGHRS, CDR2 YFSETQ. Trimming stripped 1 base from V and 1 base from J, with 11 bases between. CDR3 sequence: CASSLIGQGNTGELFF. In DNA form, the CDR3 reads TGCGCCAGCAGCTTGATAGGGCAGGGGAACACCGGGGAGCTGTTTTTT.

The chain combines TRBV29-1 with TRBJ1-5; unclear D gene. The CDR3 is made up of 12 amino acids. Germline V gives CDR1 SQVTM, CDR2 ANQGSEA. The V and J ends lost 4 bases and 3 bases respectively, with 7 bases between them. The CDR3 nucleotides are TGCAGCGTTGGAGGGTACAATCAGCCCCAGCATTTT. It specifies CSVGGYNQPQHF.

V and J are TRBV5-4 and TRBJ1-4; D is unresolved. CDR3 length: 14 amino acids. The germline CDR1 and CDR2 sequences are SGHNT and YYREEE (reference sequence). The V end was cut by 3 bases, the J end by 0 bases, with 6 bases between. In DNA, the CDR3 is TGTGCCAGCAGCTCGCCCGCAACTAATGAAAAACTGTTTTTT. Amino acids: CASSSPATNEKLFF. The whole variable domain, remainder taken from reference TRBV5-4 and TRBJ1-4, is ETGVTQSPTHLIKTRGQQVTLRCSSQSGHNTVSWYQQALGQGPQFIFQYYREEENGRGNFPPRFSGLQFPNYSSELNVNALELDDSALYLCASSSPATNEKLFFGSGTQLSVL.